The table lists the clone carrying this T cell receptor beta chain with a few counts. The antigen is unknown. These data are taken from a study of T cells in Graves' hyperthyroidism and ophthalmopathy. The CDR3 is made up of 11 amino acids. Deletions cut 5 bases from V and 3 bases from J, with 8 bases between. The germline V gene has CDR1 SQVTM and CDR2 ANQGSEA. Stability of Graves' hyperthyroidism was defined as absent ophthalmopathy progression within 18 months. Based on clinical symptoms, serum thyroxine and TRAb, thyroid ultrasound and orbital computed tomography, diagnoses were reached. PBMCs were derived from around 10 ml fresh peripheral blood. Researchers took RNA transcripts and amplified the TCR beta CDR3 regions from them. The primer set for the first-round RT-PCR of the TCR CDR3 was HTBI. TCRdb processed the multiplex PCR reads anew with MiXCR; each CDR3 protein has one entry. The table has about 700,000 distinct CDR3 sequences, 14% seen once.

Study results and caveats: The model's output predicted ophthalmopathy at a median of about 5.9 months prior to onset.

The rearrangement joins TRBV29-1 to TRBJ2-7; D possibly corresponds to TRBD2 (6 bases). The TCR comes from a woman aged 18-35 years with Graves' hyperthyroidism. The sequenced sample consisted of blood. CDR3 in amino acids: CSVRGVYEQYF. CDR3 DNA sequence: TGCAGCGTTCGCGGGGTCTACGAGCAGTACTTC.